The 18 T cell receptor beta chains in this list originate from one sample, sequenced in a study of CD8 T cells in Susac syndrome. A quantity of about 0.5 to 1 ug RNA underwent reverse transcription using random hexamers. TCRdb ran MiXCR on the immunoSEQ multiplex PCR reads and lists one entry per CDR3 protein. The data show under 550,000 distinct CDR3 sequences, 85% to 90% seen once. Material for sequencing was CD8+ T cells from PBMCs. The receptor source for this set is a human donor with multiple sclerosis.

This clonotype appeared once. The genes are TRBV6-5 and TRBJ2-7; D remains unclear. V gave up 0 bases and J gave up 3 bases, with 12 bases separating them. The CDR3 consists of 15 residues. Germline CDR1 reads MNHEY; CDR2 reads SVGAGI. This CDR3 reads CASSYSGGRVYEQYF. Here the CDR3 DNA reads TGTGCCAGCAGTTACTCGGGTGGCAGAGTCTACGAGCAGTACTTC.

The gene calls are TRBV7-9 and TRBJ1-1; D possibly corresponds to TRBD1 (6 bases). V lost 5 bases and J 1 base, leaving 14 bases between the germline ends. The CDR3 has 15 amino acids. Germline V gene data show CDR1 as SEHNR and CDR2 as FQNEAQ (reference sequence). The CDR3 sequence: CASSHPEGGNTEAFF. CDR3 DNA sequence: TGTGCCAGCAGCCACCCGGAGGGGGGGAACACTGAAGCTTTCTTT. Combining the CDR3 with reference TRBV7-9 and TRBJ1-1 gives the whole variable domain DTGVSQNPRHKITKRGQNVTFRCDPISEHNRLYWYRQTLGQGPEFLTYFQNEAQLEKSRLLSDRFSAERPKGSFSTLEIQRTEQGDSAMYLCASSHPEGGNTEAFFGQGTRLTVV.

The chain employs TRBV28 and TRBJ2-1; 9 positions agree with TRBD2. The V gene's germline CDR1 is MDHEN and CDR2 SYDVKM. Germline trimming cut 6 bases from V and 9 bases from J; bases unmatched to any gene: 12. The CDR3 contains 15 residues. In DNA, the CDR3 is TGTGCCAGCAGGGAGCATTTAGCGGGAGAGGTTGAGCAGTTCTTC. It is translated as CASREHLAGEVEQFF.

The chain is built from TRBV4-1 and TRBJ2-4; D is unclear. V lost 0 bases and J lost 0, with 9 bases in between. The germline V gene has CDR1 MGHRA and CDR2 YSYEKL. The CDR3 contains 16 residues. The CDR3 DNA follows: TGCGCCAGCAGCCAAGATCCTCCGGTAGCCAAAAACATTCAGTACTTC. It yields the protein CASSQDPPVAKNIQYF.

The chain is built from TRBV5-6 and TRBJ2-7; D possibly matches TRBD1 or TRBD2 (6 bases each). Trimming removed 4 bases from V and 3 bases from J, with 8 bases in between. Germline values: CDR1 SGHDT, CDR2 YYEEEE. CDR3 length: 12 amino acids. The CDR3, as DNA: TGTGCCAGCAGCCGGGGGCTCTACGAGCAGTACTTC. Protein product: CASSRGLYEQYF.

This clonotype was counted only a few times. The rearrangement joins TRBV27 to TRBJ2-2; no clear D. Trimming removed 7 bases at V and 3 bases at J, with 12 bases between. CDR1 is MNHEY and CDR2 is SMNVEV in the germline V gene (reference sequence). This CDR3 spans 14 amino acids. CDR3 amino acids: CASKFGGYTGELFF. The CDR3 nucleotides read TGTGCCAGCAAATTCGGTGGTTACACCGGGGAGCTGTTTTTT.

This clonotype occurred once. V and J are TRBV28 and TRBJ2-7; TRBD2 matches at 8 bases. This CDR3 has 17 amino acids. Germline assignment: CDR1 MDHEN and CDR2 SYDVKM. V lost 6 bases to trimming and J lost 6 bases; unmatched junction nucleotides: 19. CDR3 coding DNA: TGTGCCAGCAGCAGAATAGCGGGATCCCAATGGGTCGCCGAGCAGTACTTC. It is translated as CASSRIAGSQWVAEQYF.

This sequence joins TRBV6-5 and TRBJ1-2, with D tentatively TRBD1 (6 bases). With 4 bases removed from V and 4 bases from J, the gap between germline ends came to 16 bases. CDR3 length: 15 residues. Germline V gives CDR1 MNHEY, CDR2 SVGAGI. The CDR3 spells CASSFDRSQFYGYTF. CDR3 in DNA: TGTGCCAGCAGTTTCGACAGGAGCCAATTCTATGGCTACACCTTC.

The chain combines TRBV29-1 with TRBJ1-2; no definite D call. V was shortened by 3 bases and J by 6 bases, with 8 bases between the two germline ends. CDR1 and CDR2 (germline): SQVTM, ANQGSEA. The CDR3 length is 11 residues. In nucleotides, the CDR3 is TGCAGCGTTGATGCGACTCATGGCTACACCTTC. Encoded protein: CSVDATHGYTF. Variable domain in full (rest from reference TRBV29-1 and TRBJ1-2): SAVISQKPSRDICQRGTSLTIQCQVDSQVTMMFWYRQQPGQSLTLIATANQGSEATYESGFVIDKFPISRPNLTFSTLTVSNMSPEDSSIYLCSVDATHGYTFGSGTRLTVV.

V gene TRBV27 combines with J gene TRBJ2-1; the D call may be TRBD1 or TRBD2 (6 bases each). The CDR3 has 16 residues. CDR1 MNHEY and CDR2 SMNVEV come from the germline V gene (reference sequence). V was clipped by 5 bases and J by 8 bases, with 22 bases between them. The CDR3 loop reads CASSHYGGHSRDEQFF. CDR3 DNA sequence: TGTGCCAGCAGTCACTACGGGGGACACTCAAGGGATGAGCAGTTCTTC.

The rearrangement links TRBV30 to TRBJ1-6; D gene uncertain. This CDR3 has 16 residues. Trimming took 3 bases from V and 8 from J, leaving 20 bases between them. Germline loops: CDR1 GTSNPN, CDR2 SVGIG (reference sequence). CDR3 sequence reads: CAWREFDQGDHSPLHF. The CDR3 region has the DNA TGTGCCTGGAGAGAATTCGACCAAGGAGATCATTCACCCCTCCACTTT.

This chain uses TRBV12-3 or TRBV12-4 with TRBJ1-1; D ambiguous. The ends were cut back, 6 bases at V and 10 bases at J, with 15 bases in the middle. The CDR3 runs 12 residues. The CDR3 DNA reads TGTGCCAGCAGCGCAACCGTTCGGGGAGCTTTCTTT. Amino acids: CASSATVRGAFF.

CDR3 DNA sequence: TGTGCCAGCAGCGTCGAGGACGGCTATGGCTACACCTTC. Translated, it gives CASSVEDGYGYTF. The chain employs TRBV5-6 and TRBJ1-2; the D is unclear. Germline V gives CDR1 SGHDT, CDR2 YYEEEE. Deletions cut 4 bases from V and 4 bases from J, with 11 bases between. The CDR3 runs to 13 residues.

The chain uses TRBV11-2 and TRBJ2-5, with TRBD2 matching over 10 bases. This CDR3 region has 16 residues. V was pared by 1 base and J by 5 bases, with 7 bases of the junction left unmatched. CDR1 is SGHAT and CDR2 is FQNNGV in the germline V gene. The CDR3 DNA follows: TGTGCCAGCAGCTTAGTTAGCGGGAGGACATCCGAGACCCAGTACTTC. Amino acids: CASSLVSGRTSETQYF.

V and J are TRBV6-2 or TRBV6-3 and TRBJ1-1, with D maybe TRBD1 (5 bases). Between the trimmed V and J ends, which lost 8 bases and 3 bases, there was a span of 16 bases. CDR3 length equals 14 residues. CDR1 is MNHEY and CDR2 is SVGEGT in the germline V gene. DNA for the CDR3: TGTGCCAGCGGACCTAATGGGGCTGACACTGAAGCTTTCTTT. Translation gives CASGPNGADTEAFF.

V is TRBV4-1 and J is TRBJ1-5; unclear D gene. Trimming removed 1 base from V and 2 bases from J, with 12 bases in between. The CDR3 has 16 amino acids. Germline V gene lookup returns CDR1 MGHRA and CDR2 YSYEKL. CDR3 sequence reads: CASSQAEGGGNQPQHF. CDR3 coding DNA: TGCGCCAGCAGCCAAGCCGAGGGCGGTGGCAATCAGCCCCAGCATTTT.

The chain employs TRBV20-1 and TRBJ2-7, with 8 nucleotides matching TRBD2. V gave up 3 bases and J gave up 4 bases; unmatched junction bases: 8. Germline loops: CDR1 DFQATT, CDR2 SNEGSKA (reference sequence). The CDR3 is 14 residues long. The CDR3 DNA sequence: TGCAGTGCTAGTCCCGGACTAGCCGGTTACGAGCAGTACTTC. Its protein product is CSASPGLAGYEQYF.

V and J are TRBV4-1 and TRBJ2-3; D call uncertain. The CDR3 loop spans 13 amino acids. Germline V gene lookup returns CDR1 MGHRA and CDR2 YSYEKL. The V end lost 0 bases, the J end lost 6 bases, and 7 bases lay between the germline ends. The CDR3 loop reads CASSQDPLDTQYF. In nucleotides, the CDR3 is TGCGCCAGCAGCCAAGACCCACTCGATACGCAGTATTTT.